This T cell receptor (beta chain) derives from a study of T-cell reconstitution after alpha-beta-depleted transplantation in children. Preparation of the TCRbeta library was carried out with unique molecular identifiers. TCRdb re-called the PCR reads with MiXCR, one entry per CDR3 protein. The data contain 95,000 to 150,000 distinct CDR3 sequences, approximately 22% of them seen just once; the ten biggest clones take up approximately 10%. V was trimmed by 0 bases and J by 5 bases, leaving 8 bases between them. CDR3 length equals 12 residues. Germline V gene sequence: CDR1 DFQATT, CDR2 SNEGSKA (reference sequence). Study-level findings and limits: A year had passed since transplant, and T-cell counts and diversity by then came mostly from newly produced T cells.

Worth noting for this clonotype: As yet, its antigen is unknown.

The genes are TRBV20-1 and TRBJ2-7; TRBD2 might be the D (6 bases). This material consisted of PBMCs, mostly from graft donor cells, taken 180 days after TCRalphabeta/CD19-depleted stem cell transplant. The origin of this receptor is a male patient aged 2 to 10 who had a stem cell transplant for chronic granulomatous disease, so the T cells may come from the graft donor. In DNA, the CDR3 is TGCAGTGCTAGAGATAGGAGGGACGAGCAGTACTTC. Translating it yields CSARDRRDEQYF.